This T cell receptor (beta chain) was obtained from a study of patients and donors after allogeneic stem cell transplantation. TCRdb analysed the RT-PCR reads with MiXCR anew, one entry per CDR3 protein. Found here are 150,000 to 250,000 distinct CDR3 sequences, around 41% of them singletons; the top ten hold about 33%. From germline, CDR1 is DFQATT and CDR2 SNEGSKA (reference sequence). The CDR3 is 12 amino acids. The V gene end was trimmed by 6 bases and the J gene end by 5 bases; junction bases not matched to a gene: 5. This clonotype was counted a single time. The receptor was derived from a human donor who was either an allogeneic HSCT recipient or a stem cell or donor lymphocyte infusion donor (not recorded which). It is not recorded whose cells these are; they may come from a transplant donor. This sequence joins TRBV20-1 and TRBJ2-3; TRBD1 matches at 7 bases. Sequenced input: blood, either unsorted or a sorted T cell fraction (not recorded which). The CDR3 here is CSARGFGDTQYF. CDR3 DNA: TGCAGTGCCAGGGGGTTTGGAGATACGCAGTATTTT.